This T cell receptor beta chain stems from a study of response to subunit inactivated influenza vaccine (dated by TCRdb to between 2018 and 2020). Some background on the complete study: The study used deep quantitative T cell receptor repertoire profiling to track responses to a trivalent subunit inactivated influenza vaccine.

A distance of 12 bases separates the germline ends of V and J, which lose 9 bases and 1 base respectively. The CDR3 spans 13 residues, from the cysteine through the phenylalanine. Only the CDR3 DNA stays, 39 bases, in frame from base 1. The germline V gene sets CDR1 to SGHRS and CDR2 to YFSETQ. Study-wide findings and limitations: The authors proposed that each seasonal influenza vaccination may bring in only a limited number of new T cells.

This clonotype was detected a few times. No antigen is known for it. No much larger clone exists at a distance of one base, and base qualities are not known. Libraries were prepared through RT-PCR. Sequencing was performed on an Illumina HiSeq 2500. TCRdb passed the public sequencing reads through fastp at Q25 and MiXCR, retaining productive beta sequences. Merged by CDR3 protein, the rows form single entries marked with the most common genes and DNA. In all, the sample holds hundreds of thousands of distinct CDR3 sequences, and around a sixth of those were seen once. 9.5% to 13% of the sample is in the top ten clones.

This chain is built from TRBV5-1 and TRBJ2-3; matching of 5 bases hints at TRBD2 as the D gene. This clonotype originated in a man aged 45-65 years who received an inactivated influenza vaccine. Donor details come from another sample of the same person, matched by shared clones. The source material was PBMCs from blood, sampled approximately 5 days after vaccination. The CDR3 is CATASGRTDTQYF. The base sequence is TGCGCCACAGCAAGCGGCCGCACAGATACGCAGTATTTT.